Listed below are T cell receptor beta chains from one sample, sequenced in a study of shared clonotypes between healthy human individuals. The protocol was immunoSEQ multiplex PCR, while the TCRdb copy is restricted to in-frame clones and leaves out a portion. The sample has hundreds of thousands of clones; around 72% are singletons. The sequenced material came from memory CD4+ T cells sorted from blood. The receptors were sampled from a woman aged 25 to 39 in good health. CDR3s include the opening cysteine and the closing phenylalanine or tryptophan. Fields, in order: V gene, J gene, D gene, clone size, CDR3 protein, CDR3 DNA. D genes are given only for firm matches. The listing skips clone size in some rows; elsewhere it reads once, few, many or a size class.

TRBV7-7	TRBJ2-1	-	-	CASSLVGEGEQFF	TGTGCCAGCAGCTTAGTGGGAGAGGGTGAGCAGTTCTTC
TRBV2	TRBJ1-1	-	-	CASSPGLSNTEAFF	TGTGCCAGCAGTCCCGGGCTGTCTAACACTGAAGCTTTCTTT
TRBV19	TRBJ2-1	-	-	CASSIGGWRTYNEQFF	TGTGCCAGTAGTATAGGAGGCTGGCGAACCTACAATGAGCAGTTCTTC
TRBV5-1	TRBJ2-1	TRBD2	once	CASSLGAGTGGWSYNEQFF	TGCGCCAGCAGCTTGGGAGCAGGGACGGGAGGTTGGTCCTACAATGAGCAGTTCTTC
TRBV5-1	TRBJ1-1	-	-	CASSTWTVNTEAFF	TGCGCCAGCAGCACCTGGACGGTGAACACTGAAGCTTTCTTT
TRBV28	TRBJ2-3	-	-	CASTPRVTDTQYF	TGTGCCAGCACCCCCAGGGTAACAGATACGCAGTATTTT
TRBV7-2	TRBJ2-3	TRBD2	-	CASSLAQLAGALNTQYF	TGTGCCAGCAGCTTAGCGCAACTAGCGGGAGCATTAAATACGCAGTATTTT
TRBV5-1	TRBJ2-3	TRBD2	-	CASSLRLAGVPDTQYF	TGCGCCAGCAGCCTCCGACTAGCGGGAGTCCCAGATACGCAGTATTTT
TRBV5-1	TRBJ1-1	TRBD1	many	CASSPGTGGTEAFF	TGCGCCAGCAGCCCTGGGACAGGGGGAACTGAAGCTTTCTTT
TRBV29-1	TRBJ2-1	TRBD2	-	CSIPRGTSGIYNEQFF	TGCAGCATACCTCGAGGGACTAGCGGGATTTACAATGAGCAGTTCTTC
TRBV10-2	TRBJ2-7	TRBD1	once	CASSRNRGVSYEQYF	TGCGCCAGCAGTAGAAACAGGGGAGTGTCCTACGAGCAGTACTTC
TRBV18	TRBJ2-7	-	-	CASSGGESYEQYF	TGTGCCAGCTCTGGGGGAGAGTCCTACGAGCAGTACTTC
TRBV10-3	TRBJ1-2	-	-	CAISTHREGYTF	TGTGCCATCAGTACTCACAGGGAAGGCTACACCTTC
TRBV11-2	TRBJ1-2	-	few	CASSFRTANYGYTF	TGTGCCAGCAGCTTTAGGACTGCTAACTATGGCTACACCTTC
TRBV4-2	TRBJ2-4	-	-	CASSLWQLAKNIQYF	TGTGCCAGCAGCTTGTGGCAGCTAGCCAAAAACATTCAGTACTTC
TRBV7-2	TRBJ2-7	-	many	CASSEAGTPVTYEQYF	TGTGCCAGCAGCGAAGCCGGGACACCTGTAACCTACGAGCAGTACTTC
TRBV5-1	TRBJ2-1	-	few	CASSLEGYSSYNEQFF	TGCGCCAGCAGCTTGGAGGGCTATAGCTCCTACAATGAGCAGTTCTTC
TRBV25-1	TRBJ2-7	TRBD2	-	CASSGSGRYEQYF	TGTGCCAGCAGTGGTAGCGGGAGATACGAGCAGTACTTC
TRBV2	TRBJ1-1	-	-	CASVERGTEAFF	TGTGCCAGCGTGGAAAGGGGGACAGAAGCTTTCTTT
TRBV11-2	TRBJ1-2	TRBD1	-	CASSLGQGLNYGYTF	TGTGCCAGCAGCTTAGGACAGGGGCTTAACTATGGCTACACCTTC
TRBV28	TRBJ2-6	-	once	CASSPSLGGLSGANVLTF	TGTGCCAGCAGCCCTTCCTTGGGGGGGCTCTCTGGGGCCAACGTCCTGACTTTC
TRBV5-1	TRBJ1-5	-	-	CASSPTTGQPQHF	TGCGCCAGCAGCCCCACGACGGGTCAGCCCCAGCATTTT